These 20 T cell receptor beta chains were all obtained from the same sample, sequenced in a study of cytomegalovirus exposure and HLA in healthy donors. In the PCR, 60 Vbeta and 13 Jbeta primers were used. Libraries were prepared by immunoSEQ multiplex PCR; TCRdb keeps only in-frame clonotypes and omits some of them. The table shows fewer than 200,000 clones, with around 78% occurring only once. The sequencing input was PBMCs. The receptors originated from a woman aged 25 to 39 in good health and CMV-seropositive.

The V call is TRBV14, the J call TRBJ2-1, with TRBD2 identical over 8 bases. The CDR3 runs 16 residues. Germline lookup yields CDR1 SGHDN and CDR2 FVKESK. After removal of 4 bases from V and 8 bases from J, the junction contained 13 bases not matched to a gene. CDR3 protein: CASSPDRSGRRDEQFF. DNA for the CDR3: TGTGCCAGCAGCCCCGATAGAAGCGGGAGAAGGGATGAGCAGTTCTTC.

This chain links TRBV4-2 with TRBJ2-2; D is undetermined. Germline V gene sequence: CDR1 LGHNA, CDR2 YNFKEQ. V was clipped by 3 bases and J by 5 bases, with 10 bases between them. The CDR3 has 14 residues. The CDR3 DNA follows: TGTGCCAGCAGCCAGGAGACGGTGACCGGGGAGCTGTTTTTT. Protein: CASSQETVTGELFF.

This clone was detected only a few times. The sample has other DNA sequences that encode this CDR3 too. The chain couples TRBV5-1 to TRBJ2-5, with TRBD1 matching 7 bases. V trimming: 4 bases; J trimming: 2 bases; junction bases outside the gene matches: 2. CDR1 is SGHRS and CDR2 is YFSETQ in the germline V gene. The CDR3 is made up of 13 amino acids. The DNA for the CDR3 is TGCGCCAGCAGCCCGGGACAGCAAGAGACCCAGTACTTC. It yields the protein CASSPGQQETQYF.

This sequence joins TRBV6-6 and TRBJ2-1, with no clear D. Trimming left V 2 bases short and J 10 bases short, with 6 bases between. The CDR3 contains 11 residues. CDR1 and CDR2 from the germline V gene are MNHNY and SVGAGI (reference sequence). The CDR3 here is CASSYEREQFF. The CDR3 bases are TGTGCCAGCAGTTACGAGAGAGAGCAGTTCTTC.

This clone appeared once. One end of the junction does not line up with germline, which may come from a read error. V gene TRBV7-9 combines with J gene TRBJ2-7; possible D gene TRBD2, 7 bases. The CDR3 has 13 residues. Germline assignment: CDR1 SEHNR and CDR2 FQNEAQ (reference sequence). The DNA of the CDR3 is TGTTCCAGCAGCCCGAGGGGGGGGGTTGAGCAGTACTTC. This gives the protein CSSSPRGGVEQYF.

The chain is built from TRBV2 and TRBJ2-1; 7 bases line up with TRBD2. Germline assignment: CDR1 SNHLY and CDR2 FYNNEI. V lost 5 bases and J lost 6; bases outside the gene matches: 4. CDR3 length: 13 amino acids. In nucleotides, the CDR3 is TGTGCCAGCAGTATGCGGGAGTTCAATGAGCAGTTCTTC. This translates into CASSMREFNEQFF.

The CDR3 DNA reads TGTGCCAGTAGCTTAGCGGGAACTAGGGGAGCGACCCAGTACTTC. Protein: CASSLAGTRGATQYF. The gene calls are TRBV19 and TRBJ2-5, with TRBD2 matching over 8 bases. V was pared by 6 bases and J by 7 bases, with 13 bases of the junction left unmatched. The CDR3 is 15 residues long. The germline V gene has CDR1 LNHDA and CDR2 SQIVND (reference sequence).

This clone was seen a single time. This chain links TRBV9 with TRBJ2-3; 7 bases map to TRBD2. The germline V gene has CDR1 SGDLS and CDR2 YYNGEE. The length of the CDR3 is 16 residues. With 0 bases clipped from V and 2 bases from J, the junction kept 6 bases outside the gene matches. In DNA, the CDR3 is TGTGCCAGCAGCGTAGTAGTGGGAGGGATCACAGATACGCAGTATTTT. Translated, it gives CASSVVVGGITDTQYF.

V and J are TRBV30 and TRBJ2-4; 11 bases are shared with TRBD2. Losses at the gene ends were 0 bases for V and 2 bases for J; bases not matched to a gene: 6. This CDR3 has 17 residues. Germline V gives CDR1 GTSNPN, CDR2 SVGIG (reference sequence). CDR3 sequence: CAWSVLSGRGSKNIQYF. Here the CDR3 DNA reads TGTGCCTGGAGTGTACTTAGCGGGAGGGGGTCCAAAAACATTCAGTACTTC.

V and J are TRBV2 and TRBJ1-4; weak D call: TRBD1 (5 bases). CDR1 is SNHLY and CDR2 is FYNNEI in the germline V gene. V was pared by 0 bases and J by 4 bases, with 9 bases between. CDR3 length: 15 residues. CDR3 in DNA: TGTGCCAGCAGTGAAGCGGGGCTAGGTAATGAAAAACTGTTTTTT. Translated, it gives CASSEAGLGNEKLFF. Looking up the rest from reference TRBV2 and TRBJ1-4 gives the full variable domain: EPEVTQTPSHQVTQMGQEVILRCVPISNHLYFYWYRQILGQKVEFLVSFYNNEISEKSEIFDDQFSVERPDGSNFTLKIRSTKLEDSAMYFCASSEAGLGNEKLFFGSGTQLSVL.

This clone occurred a few times. The chain uses TRBV19 and TRBJ2-1, with 12 bases that match TRBD1. CDR1 and CDR2 (germline): LNHDA, SQIVND (reference sequence). This CDR3 has 17 residues. Germline trimming cut 6 bases from V and 5 bases from J; bases unmatched to any gene: 11. The CDR3 DNA follows: TGTGCCAGTAGGACCAGGTACCGGGACAGGGGGCACAATGAGCAGTTCTTC. As protein: CASRTRYRDRGHNEQFF.

The chain joins TRBV29-1 to TRBJ1-2; TRBD1 aligns across 10 bases. CDR3 length: 12 residues. V trimming: 6 bases; J trimming: 8 bases; junction bases outside the gene matches: 6. In germline, CDR1 is SQVTM, CDR2 ANQGSEA. The DNA of the CDR3 is TGCAGCGTGCAGACAGGGGGCAAGGGCTACACCTTC. This encodes CSVQTGGKGYTF. The full variable domain, with the rest looked up from reference TRBV29-1 and TRBJ1-2, is SAVISQKPSRDICQRGTSLTIQCQVDSQVTMMFWYRQQPGQSLTLIATANQGSEATYESGFVIDKFPISRPNLTFSTLTVSNMSPEDSSIYLCSVQTGGKGYTFGSGTRLTVV.

This chain uses TRBV19 with TRBJ1-2; 7 bases are shared with TRBD1. CDR1 and CDR2 (germline): LNHDA, SQIVND (reference sequence). The CDR3 spans 16 residues. With V trimmed by 6 bases and J by 6 bases, 16 bases remained unmatched. The CDR3 protein is CASSRGLDRAGNGYTF. The DNA of the CDR3 is TGTGCCAGTAGCAGGGGACTCGACAGGGCTGGTAATGGCTACACCTTC.

The CDR3 DNA reads as TGTGCCAGCAGCGTTGTCAGGGGTTCTAGCAATGAGCAGTTCTTC. Its protein product is CASSVVRGSSNEQFF. This sequence joins TRBV5-8 and TRBJ2-1; D may be TRBD1 (6 bases). CDR1 and CDR2 from the germline V gene are SGHTS and YDEGEE. The CDR3 is 15 residues long. With 4 bases removed from V and 6 bases from J, the gap between germline ends came to 17 bases.

The chain carries TRBV15 and TRBJ2-7; perhaps TRBD1 as D (6 bases). The CDR3 is 14 residues long. Trimming left V 0 bases short and J 6 bases short, with 12 bases between. Germline V gene sequence: CDR1 LNHNV, CDR2 YYDKDF (reference sequence). The CDR3 here is CATSRDRGPLEQYF. The DNA of the CDR3 is TGTGCCACCAGCAGAGACAGGGGTCCTCTCGAGCAGTACTTC.

The rearrangement links TRBV5-5 to TRBJ2-7; the match to TRBD2 covers 14 bases. The J segment lost 3 bases and the V segment lost 4 bases, leaving 3 bases of the junction unmatched. The CDR3 has 15 amino acids. Germline V gives CDR1 SGHKS, CDR2 YYEKEE (reference sequence). The CDR3 reads CASSAGTSGSYEQYF. The DNA of the CDR3 is TGTGCCAGCAGCGCCGGGACTAGCGGGAGCTACGAGCAGTACTTC.

The chain joins TRBV2 to TRBJ2-5; D gene unclear. The CDR3 contains 12 residues. The germline V gene encodes CDR1 SNHLY and CDR2 FYNNEI. Between the trimmed V and J ends, which lost 6 bases and 3 bases, there was a span of 8 bases. The CDR3 DNA sequence: TGTGCCAGCAGACAGTTTAAAGAGACCCAGTACTTC. Encoded protein: CASRQFKETQYF.

This chain links TRBV28 with TRBJ2-7, with 12 bases identical to TRBD1. Germline V lookup: CDR1 MDHEN, CDR2 SYDVKM. The CDR3 is made up of 15 amino acids. With 2 bases clipped from V and 5 bases from J, the junction kept 4 bases outside the gene matches. The CDR3 sequence is CASSLPGTGGHEQYF. The CDR3 DNA reads TGTGCCAGCAGTTTACCCGGGACAGGGGGCCACGAGCAGTACTTC.

The V and J genes are TRBV19 and TRBJ1-4, with D maybe TRBD1 (6 bases). Trimming took off 6 bases at V and 0 bases at J, with 8 bases between the two ends. The CDR3 extends over 14 amino acids. The germline V gene encodes CDR1 LNHDA and CDR2 SQIVND (reference sequence). The CDR3 sequence is CASRDSTTNEKLFF. The CDR3 coding sequence is TGTGCCAGTAGGGACAGCACAACTAATGAAAAACTGTTTTTT. Supplemented by reference TRBV19 and TRBJ1-4, the full variable domain reads DGGITQSPKYLFRKEGQNVTLSCEQNLNHDAMYWYRQDPGQGLRLIYYSQIVNDFQKGDIAEGYSVSREKKESFPLTVTSAQKNPTAFYLCASRDSTTNEKLFFGSGTQLSVL.

This chain uses TRBV27 with TRBJ1-2, with 7 bases aligning to TRBD1. This CDR3 contains 14 residues. CDR1 is MNHEY and CDR2 is SMNVEV in the germline V gene (reference sequence). V was pared by 2 bases and J by 8 bases, with 8 bases of the junction left unmatched. The CDR3 DNA reads TGTGCCAGCAGTTTAGGTCCAGGGGGTGGCGGCTACACCTTC. This sequence encodes CASSLGPGGGGYTF.